A selection of T cell receptor beta chains follows, all from one sample in a study of blood T cell repertoires in COVID-19. Data came from immunoSEQ multiplex PCR; TCRdb stores just in-frame clones and leaves some out. The repertoire has under 200,000 clones, over 80% of them found once; the top ten carry 10% to 15%. Sequencing was performed on PBMCs or T cells enriched from blood (not recorded which). The source is a woman aged 55-69 years who had recovered from COVID-19. Both conserved end residues are part of each CDR3. The D gene is left open where the match is weak. Rows give clone size only sometimes, using once, few, many, or a class for an expanded clone.

NA	TRBV12-5	TRBJ2-7	NA	CASGLPGGSSYEQYF	TGTGCTAGTGGTTTACCCGGGGGAAGCTCCTACGAGCAGTACTTC
NA	TRBV15	TRBJ1-4	NA	CATSRDRGVEKLFF	TGTGCCACCAGCAGAGATCGCGGTGTTGAAAAACTGTTTTTT
few	TRBV10-3	TRBJ1-5	NA	CAISEYGVIGPQHF	TGTGCCATCAGTGAGTACGGGGTGATTGGACCCCAGCATTTT
NA	TRBV7-6	TRBJ2-1	NA	CASSKGPLDFLNEQFF	TGTGCCAGCAGCAAGGGCCCTCTGGACTTTCTCAATGAGCAGTTCTTC
many	TRBV29-1	TRBJ1-2	NA	CSVDDSYGYTF	TGCAGCGTGGACGACAGCTATGGCTACACCTTC
NA	TRBV5-1	TRBJ2-7	NA	CASSKGRGLTPYEQYF	TGCGCCAGCAGCAAGGGAAGGGGTCTAACCCCCTACGAGCAGTACTTC
once	TRBV5-1	TRBJ1-6	NA	CASSLDSSYNSPLHF	TGCGCCAGCAGCTTGGACAGCTCCTATAATTCACCCCTCCACTTT
NA	TRBV18	TRBJ2-3	TRBD2	CASSPGTSGNQDTQYF	TGTGCCAGCTCACCCGGGACTAGCGGGAACCAGGATACGCAGTATTTT
NA	TRBV11-2	TRBJ1-3	TRBD1	CASSADRGVNTIYF	TGTGCCAGCAGCGCGGACAGGGGGGTAAACACCATATATTTT
NA	TRBV3-1/TRBV3-2	TRBJ2-6	TRBD1	CASSQVVGQFPGANVLTF	TGTGCCAGCAGCCAAGTTGTGGGACAGTTCCCCGGGGCCAACGTCCTGACTTTC
once	TRBV7-7	TRBJ2-5	NA	CASSRPGVETQYF	TGTGCCAGCAGCCGACCGGGGGTTGAGACCCAGTACTTC
NA	TRBV29-1	TRBJ1-1	NA	CSSTLRGNTEAFF	TGCAGCTCAACCTTGCGGGGGAACACTGAAGCTTTCTTT
NA	TRBV6-5	TRBJ2-6	NA	CATRRGPGANVLTF	TGTGCCACGCGTCGAGGGCCGGGGGCCAACGTCCTGACTTTC
NA	TRBV5-1	TRBJ1-1	TRBD1	CASSWSPGTGNTEAFF	TGCGCCAGCAGCTGGTCCCCCGGGACAGGGAACACTGAAGCTTTCTTT
NA	TRBV5-1	TRBJ2-5	TRBD2	CASSLPSGQETQYF	TGCGCCAGCAGCTTACCTAGCGGCCAAGAGACCCAGTACTTC
few	TRBV5-1	TRBJ2-3	TRBD2	CASSLAVAGGPQDTQYF	TGCGCCAGCAGCTTGGCCGTAGCGGGGGGGCCGCAAGATACGCAGTATTTT
NA	TRBV10-2	TRBJ1-2	TRBD1	CASMGTGNYGYTF	TGCGCCAGCATGGGGACAGGGAACTATGGCTACACCTTC
few	TRBV7-8	TRBJ2-3	NA	CASLTEGSQDTQYF	TGTGCCAGCCTGACCGAGGGAAGTCAAGATACGCAGTATTTT
NA	TRBV27	TRBJ1-1	NA	CASSLSGGLNTEAFF	TGTGCCAGCAGTTTATCGGGGGGGTTGAACACTGAAGCTTTCTTT
NA	TRBV29-1	TRBJ1-5	NA	CSVTGGLNQPQHF	TGCAGCGTGACTGGGGGCCTTAATCAGCCCCAGCATTTT
NA	TRBV18	TRBJ1-4	NA	CASSPPGSLAGATNEKLFF	TGTGCCAGCTCACCACCAGGGAGCCTCGCAGGGGCAACTAATGAAAAACTGTTTTTT
NA	TRBV27	TRBJ1-5	TRBD1	CASRRDSSYSNQPQHF	TGTGCCAGCAGACGGGACAGTTCGTATAGCAATCAGCCCCAGCATTTT
few	TRBV10-3	TRBJ1-4	TRBD1	CAISEPGQGSEKLFF	TGTGCCATCAGTGAGCCCGGACAGGGAAGCGAAAAACTGTTTTTT
once	TRBV4-1	TRBJ2-3	TRBD2	CASSQVFREAQYF	TGCGCCAGCAGCCAAGTGTTCCGGGAGGCGCAGTATTTT
NA	TRBV5-1	TRBJ2-1	TRBD1	CASSLTDRENNEQFF	TGCGCCAGCAGCCTTACTGACAGGGAGAACAATGAGCAGTTCTTC
NA	TRBV29-1	TRBJ2-3	NA	CSGGQKLTDTQYF	TGCAGCGGTGGACAAAAGCTCACAGATACGCAGTATTTT
NA	TRBV12-2	TRBJ2-7	NA	CASRLLSGRMPEQYF	TGTGCAAGTCGCTTACTTAGCGGGAGGATGCCCGAGCAGTACTTC
NA	TRBV28	TRBJ2-1	NA	CASSFPYNEQFF	TGTGCCAGCAGTTTCCCTTACAATGAGCAGTTCTTC
NA	TRBV7-9	TRBJ2-3	NA	CASTHLPGLGTDTQYF	TGTGCCAGCACCCATTTGCCAGGCCTGGGCACAGATACGCAGTATTTT
NA	TRBV7-9	TRBJ2-7	TRBD2	CASSLAGGRGSYEQYF	TGTGCCAGCAGCTTAGCCGGTGGGAGGGGCTCCTACGAGCAGTACTTC
NA	TRBV18	TRBJ2-7	TRBD2	CASSPPPSGRAGYEQYF	TGTGCCAGCTCACCACCTCCTAGCGGGAGGGCCGGGTACGAGCAGTACTTC
NA	TRBV28	TRBJ1-2	NA	CVTMAQRGPYGYTF	TGTGTGACGATGGCCCAGCGGGGTCCCTATGGCTACACCTTC
NA	TRBV27	TRBJ1-1	NA	CASSRRHGNTEAFF	TGTGCCAGCAGTCGACGACATGGGAACACTGAAGCTTTCTTT
NA	TRBV10-3	TRBJ2-2	TRBD1	CAINHRGGTGELFF	TGTGCCATCAACCACAGGGGTGGCACCGGGGAGCTGTTTTTT
NA	TRBV7-6	TRBJ1-5	NA	CASSLVINQPQHF	TGTGCCAGCAGCTTAGTAATTAATCAGCCCCAGCATTTT
NA	TRBV28	TRBJ2-3	TRBD2	CASRVAGGVDTQYF	TGTGCCAGCAGGGTAGCGGGAGGGGTGGATACGCAGTATTTT
NA	TRBV7-9	TRBJ2-3	NA	CASSTTRDEDTQYF	TGTGCCAGCAGCACGACTAGGGATGAAGATACGCAGTATTTT
NA	TRBV5-4	TRBJ2-7	TRBD1	CATETRGRYEQYF	TGTGCCACAGAGACCAGGGGGCGCTACGAGCAGTACTTC
NA	TRBV11-2	TRBJ2-7	NA	CASSLVGGYEQYF	TGTGCCAGCAGCTTAGTAGGCGGCTACGAGCAGTACTTC
NA	TRBV29-1	TRBJ1-4	TRBD1	CSVGGTGSATNEKLFF	TGCAGCGTTGGTGGGACAGGAAGTGCAACTAATGAAAAACTGTTTTTT
once	TRBV4-2	TRBJ1-4	TRBD1	CASSQGQGNEKLFF	TGTGCCAGCAGCCAAGGACAGGGGAATGAAAAACTGTTTTTT
NA	TRBV5-8	TRBJ1-1	NA	CASSLALRTENTEAFF	TGTGCCAGCAGCTTGGCCCTCCGGACAGAGAACACTGAAGCTTTCTTT
NA	TRBV3-1/TRBV3-2	TRBJ2-2	TRBD2	CASSQATLAGRSNTGELFF	TGTGCCAGCAGCCAAGCGACACTAGCGGGGAGATCAAACACCGGGGAGCTGTTTTTT
NA	TRBV28	TRBJ1-2	NA	CASSFRSNYGYTF	TGTGCCAGCAGTTTTCGGTCTAACTATGGCTACACCTTC
once	TRBV11-2	TRBJ2-1	TRBD1	CASSFRDRVSNEQFF	TGTGCCAGCAGCTTTAGGGACAGGGTGAGCAATGAGCAGTTCTTC
NA	TRBV27	TRBJ1-2	NA	CASRSGVGDYGYTF	TGTGCCAGCAGATCGGGAGTGGGAGACTATGGCTACACCTTC
NA	TRBV3-1/TRBV3-2	TRBJ2-7	NA	CASSRDTHYEQYF	TGTGCCAGCAGCCGGGACACCCACTACGAGCAGTACTTC
few	TRBV27	TRBJ1-2	NA	CASSLRPGVESYGYTF	TGTGCCAGCAGTTTAAGGCCAGGGGTAGAGAGCTATGGCTACACCTTC
NA	TRBV9	TRBJ2-1	TRBD1	CASSPTGDSNNEQFF	TGTGCCAGCAGCCCAACAGGGGATTCAAACAATGAGCAGTTCTTC
NA	TRBV2	TRBJ2-7	TRBD2	CASSEGLAKLYEQYF	TGTGCCAGCAGCGAGGGACTAGCAAAATTGTACGAGCAGTACTTC
NA	TRBV11-2	TRBJ2-5	TRBD1	CASSAHRGAETQYF	TGTGCCAGCAGCGCCCACAGGGGCGCAGAGACCCAGTACTTC
NA	TRBV27	TRBJ1-2	TRBD1	CASRKQGRHYGYTF	TGTGCCAGCAGGAAACAGGGGAGGCACTATGGCTACACCTTC
few	TRBV6-5	TRBJ1-6	TRBD1	CATTGGISPLHF	TGTGCCACCACAGGGGGCATTTCACCCCTCCACTTT
NA	TRBV11-2	TRBJ2-7	NA	CASSLVLDSSYEQYF	TGTGCCAGCAGCTTAGTGTTGGACAGCTCCTACGAGCAGTACTTC
NA	TRBV5-1	TRBJ2-1	TRBD2	CASSRTSGGAEYNEQFF	TGCGCCAGCAGCCGGACTAGCGGGGGGGCCGAGTACAATGAGCAGTTCTTC